This entry describes one T cell receptor (beta chain). The sample belongs to a study of control samples from healthy donors and cancer patients. The table came from immunoSEQ multiplex PCR; TCRdb's copy has only in-frame clones and leaves some out. The table has 130,000 to 150,000 clones, approximately 94% seen once. Germline V gene lookup returns CDR1 SGHTA and CDR2 FQGNSA. Trimming shortened V by 4 bases and J by 5 bases, and 15 bases separated the two germline ends. The CDR3 loop spans 15 amino acids. Sequenced sample: blood. The clonotype comes from a man in his late teens or twenties in good health. The V call is TRBV7-2, the J call TRBJ1-5; TRBD1 is a possible D gene (5 bases). In DNA form, the CDR3 reads TGTGCCAGCAGCTCGTACGTATTGGGGGATCAGCCCCAGCATTTT. It is translated as CASSSYVLGDQPQHF.